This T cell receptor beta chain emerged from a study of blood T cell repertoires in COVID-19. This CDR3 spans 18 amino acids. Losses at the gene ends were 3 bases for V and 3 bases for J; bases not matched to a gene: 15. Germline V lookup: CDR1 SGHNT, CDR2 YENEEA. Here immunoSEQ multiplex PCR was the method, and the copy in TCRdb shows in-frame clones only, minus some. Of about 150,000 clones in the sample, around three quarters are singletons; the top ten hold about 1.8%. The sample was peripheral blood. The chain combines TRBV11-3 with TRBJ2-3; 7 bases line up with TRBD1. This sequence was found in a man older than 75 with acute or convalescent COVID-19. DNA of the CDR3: TGTGCCAGCAGCTTTAACCCAGCCAGGTCAGGGGGTACAGATACGCAGTATTTT. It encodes CASSFNPARSGGTDTQYF.